This paragraph covers one TCR beta chain sequence. Its antigen has not been determined. Within one base of it there is no much larger clone, and no base qualities were kept. The trial excluded patients who had a history of autoimmune disease or were on systemic immunosuppression. Peripheral blood for TCR sequencing was collected from all dose cohorts at baseline, on cycle 4 day 1, and on cycle 7 day 1. The samples were taken from a phase I, first-in-human, multicenter, open-label dose-escalation trial of ivuxolimab. The trial enrolled adults with locally advanced or metastatic head and neck squamous cell, hepatocellular, melanoma or renal cell carcinoma. Before TCR sequencing, CD4+ T cells and CD8+ T cells were sorted from peripheral blood as separate populations. For sequencing of the TCRbeta CDR3 region, genomic DNA was extracted from the sorted cells. The immunoSEQ Assay was used to sequence the TCRbeta CDR3 regions. The source is immuneACCESS, and TCRdb retained only in-frame sequences with V and J called. Part of the clones is not carried over; for the studies checked, unresolved V genes explain less than half of this, and the remainder is unexplained. This sample lists over 70,000 clones; approximately 86% were detected once. In total, the top ten clones hold just under 2% of the sample.

This sample stems from a study of OX40 agonist ivuxolimab in advanced cancers. In the study overall: Ivuxolimab, which targeted the costimulatory receptor OX40 (CD134), was an agonistic, fully human IgG2 monoclonal antibody. Intravenous ivuxolimab was administered to patients every 2 weeks at six dose levels: 0.01, 0.1, 0.3, 1.5, 3 and 10 mg/kg. Of the 50 to 55 dose-escalation patients, hepatocellular carcinoma was present in roughly 19, melanoma in approximately 15, renal cell carcinoma in 9 and head and neck cancer in 9. In the dose-escalation cohort, approximately 82% of patients were male, and the mean age was roughly 60 years with a range of roughly 23 to 90. Patients were allowed to have had prior anti-PD-1, anti-PD-L1 or anti-CTLA-4 therapy, and approximately 43% of the dose-escalation patients had previously received checkpoint inhibitors. Three dose-escalation patients achieved partial responses, one with hepatocellular carcinoma and two with cutaneous melanoma. The point of sequencing TCRbeta in the periphery was to test whether ivuxolimab changed TCR sequence diversity and drove clonal T-cell expansion. The paper reports the monotherapy dose-escalation portion (N of about 47 patients) of the phase I ivuxolimab trial. Broad study findings and their caveats: Low levels of normalized T-cell clonal expansion were also seen in some nonresponding patients. After ivuxolimab, expanded clones were on average more numerous among CD8+ T cells than among CD4+ T cells. The antigen specificity of the clonally expanded peripheral T cells was not determined. Clonal expansion of both CD4+ and CD8+ blood T cells was observed from baseline to week 6 at doses 0.1 to 3.0 mg/kg. In partial responders in the 0.1-3.0 mg/kg groups, normalized peripheral clonal expansion was found to be among the lowest, especially among CD8+ T cells.

In the germline V gene, CDR1 corresponds to SNHLY and CDR2 to FYNNEI. V sheds 6 bases and J sheds 0 bases, leaving 11 bases between their ends. Inclusive of the bounding cysteine and phenylalanine, the CDR3 is 14 residues long. Only the CDR3 DNA stays, 42 bases, in frame from base 1. The receptor was derived from an adult with an advanced solid tumor such as melanoma, head and neck, liver or kidney cancer. Rearrangement joined TRBV2 to TRBJ1-1, and perhaps TRBD1 as D gene, on 5 matching bases. Sequencing used CD4+ or CD8+ T cells sorted from blood, obtained in a trial of the OX40 agonist ivuxolimab. CDR3 reads: CASRLGALNTEAFF. The DNA is TGTGCCAGCAGGCTAGGGGCTCTGAACACTGAAGCTTTCTTT. With the rest looked up from the reference TRBV2 and TRBJ1-1 genes rather than sequenced, the full variable domain is EPEVTQTPSHQVTQMGQEVILRCVPISNHLYFYWYRQILGQKVEFLVSFYNNEISEKSEIFDDQFSVERPDGSNFTLKIRSTKLEDSAMYFCASRLGALNTEAFFGQGTRLTVV.